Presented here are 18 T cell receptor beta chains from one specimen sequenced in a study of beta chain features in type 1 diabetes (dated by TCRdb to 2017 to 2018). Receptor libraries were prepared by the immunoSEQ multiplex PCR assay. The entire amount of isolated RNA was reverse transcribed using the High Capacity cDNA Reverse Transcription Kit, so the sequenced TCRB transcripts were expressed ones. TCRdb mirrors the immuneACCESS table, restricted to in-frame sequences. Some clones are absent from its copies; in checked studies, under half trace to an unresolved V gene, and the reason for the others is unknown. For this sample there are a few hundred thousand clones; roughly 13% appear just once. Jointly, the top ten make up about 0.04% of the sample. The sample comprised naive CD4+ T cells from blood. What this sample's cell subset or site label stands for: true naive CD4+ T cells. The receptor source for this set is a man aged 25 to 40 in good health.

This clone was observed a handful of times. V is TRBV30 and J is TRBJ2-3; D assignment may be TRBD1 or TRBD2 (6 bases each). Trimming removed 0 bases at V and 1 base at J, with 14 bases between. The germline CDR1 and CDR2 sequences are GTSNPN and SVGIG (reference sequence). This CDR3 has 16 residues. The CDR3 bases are TGTGCCTGGAGTGTAAAAGGGGGGACGGGCACAGATACGCAGTATTTT. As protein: CAWSVKGGTGTDTQYF. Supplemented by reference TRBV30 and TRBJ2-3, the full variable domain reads SQTIHQWPATLVQPVGSPLSLECTVEGTSNPNLYWYRQAAGRGLQLLFYSVGIGQISSEVPQNLSASRPQDRQFILSSKKLLLSDSGFYLCAWSVKGGTGTDTQYFGPGTRLTVL.

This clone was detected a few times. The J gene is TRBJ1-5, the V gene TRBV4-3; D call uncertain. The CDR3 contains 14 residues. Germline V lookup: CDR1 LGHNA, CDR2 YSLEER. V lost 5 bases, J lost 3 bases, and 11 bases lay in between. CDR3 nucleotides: TGCGCCAGCAGCGCCCAGGCGTACAATCAGCCCCAGCATTTT. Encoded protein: CASSAQAYNQPQHF.

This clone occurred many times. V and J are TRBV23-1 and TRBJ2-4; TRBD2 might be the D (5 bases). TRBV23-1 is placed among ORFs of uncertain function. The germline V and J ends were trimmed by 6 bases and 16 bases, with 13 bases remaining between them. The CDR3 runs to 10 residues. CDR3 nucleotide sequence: TGCGCCAGCAGCCGAAGTGGACTTTACTTC. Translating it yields CASSRSGLYF.

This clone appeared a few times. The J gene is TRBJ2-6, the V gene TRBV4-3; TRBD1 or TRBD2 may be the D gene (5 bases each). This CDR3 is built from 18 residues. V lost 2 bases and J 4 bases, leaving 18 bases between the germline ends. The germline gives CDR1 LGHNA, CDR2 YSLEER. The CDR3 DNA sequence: TGCGCCAGCAGCCAACAAGGGACGTGGGCGTCCGGGGCCAACGTCCTGACTTTC. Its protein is CASSQQGTWASGANVLTF.

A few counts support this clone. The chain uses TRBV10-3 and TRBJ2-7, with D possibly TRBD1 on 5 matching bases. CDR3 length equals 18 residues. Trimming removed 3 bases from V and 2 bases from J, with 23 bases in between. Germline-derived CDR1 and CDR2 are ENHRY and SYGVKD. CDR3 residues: CAISEGFRFRAQAYEQYV. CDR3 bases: TGTGCCATCAGTGAAGGGTTTAGATTCAGGGCGCAGGCCTACGAGCAGTACGTC.

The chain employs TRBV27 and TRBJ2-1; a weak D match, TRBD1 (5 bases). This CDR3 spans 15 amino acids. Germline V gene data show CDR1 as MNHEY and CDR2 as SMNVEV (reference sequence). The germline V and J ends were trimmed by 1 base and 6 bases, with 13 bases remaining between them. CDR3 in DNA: TGTGCCAGCAGTTTATTTTATAGGGGCTCCAATGAGCAGTTCTTC. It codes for CASSLFYRGSNEQFF.

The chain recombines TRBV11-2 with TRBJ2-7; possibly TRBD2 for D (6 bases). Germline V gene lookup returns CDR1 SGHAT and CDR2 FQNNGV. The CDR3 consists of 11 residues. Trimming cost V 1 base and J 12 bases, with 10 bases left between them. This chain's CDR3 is CASSLVGTPYF. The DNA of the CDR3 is TGTGCCAGCAGCTTAGTTGGGACTCCGTACTTC.

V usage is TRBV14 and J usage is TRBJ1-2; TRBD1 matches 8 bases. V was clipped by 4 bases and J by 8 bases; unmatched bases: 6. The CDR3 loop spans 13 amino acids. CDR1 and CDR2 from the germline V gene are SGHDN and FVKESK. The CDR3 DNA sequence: TGTGCCAGCAGCCGGGACAGGAGGCTCGGCTACACCTTC. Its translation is CASSRDRRLGYTF.

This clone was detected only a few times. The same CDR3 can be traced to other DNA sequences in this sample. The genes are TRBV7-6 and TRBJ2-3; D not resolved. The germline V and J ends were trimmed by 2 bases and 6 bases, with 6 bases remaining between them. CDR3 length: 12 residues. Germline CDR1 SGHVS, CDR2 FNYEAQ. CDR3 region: CASSLKADTQYF. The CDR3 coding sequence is TGTGCCAGCAGCTTAAAGGCGGATACGCAGTATTTT.

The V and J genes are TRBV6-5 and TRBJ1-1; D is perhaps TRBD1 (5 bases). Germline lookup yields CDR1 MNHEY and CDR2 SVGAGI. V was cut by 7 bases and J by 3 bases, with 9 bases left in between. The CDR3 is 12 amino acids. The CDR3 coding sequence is TGTGCCAGCACTACAGGCGACACTGAAGCTTTCTTT. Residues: CASTTGDTEAFF.

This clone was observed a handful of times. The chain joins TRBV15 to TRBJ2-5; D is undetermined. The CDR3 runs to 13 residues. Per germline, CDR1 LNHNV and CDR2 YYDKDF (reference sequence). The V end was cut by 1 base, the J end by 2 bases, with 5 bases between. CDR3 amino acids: CATSRVKQETQYF. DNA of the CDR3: TGTGCCACCAGCAGAGTCAAACAAGAGACCCAGTACTTC.

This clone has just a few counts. The CDR3 loop reads CASSVAVRTQETQYF. The CDR3 nucleotides read TGTGCCAGCAGCGTAGCGGTCAGGACACAAGAGACCCAGTACTTC. The chain combines TRBV9 with TRBJ2-5; D might be TRBD1 (5 bases). Trimming cost V 0 bases and J 2 bases, with 11 bases left between them. The CDR3 loop spans 15 amino acids. CDR1 is SGDLS and CDR2 is YYNGEE in the germline V gene.

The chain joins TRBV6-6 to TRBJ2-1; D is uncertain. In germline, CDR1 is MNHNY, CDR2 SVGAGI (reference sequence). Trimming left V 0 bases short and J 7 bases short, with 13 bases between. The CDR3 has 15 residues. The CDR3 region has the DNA TGTGCCAGCAGTTACTCGGAGACTGGCAGGAATGAGCAGTTCTTC. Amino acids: CASSYSETGRNEQFF.

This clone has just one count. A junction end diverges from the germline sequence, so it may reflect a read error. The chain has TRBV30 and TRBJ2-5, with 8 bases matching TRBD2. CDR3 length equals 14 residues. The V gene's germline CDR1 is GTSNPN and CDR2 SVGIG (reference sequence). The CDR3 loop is CAWRGAGAIETRYF. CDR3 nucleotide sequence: TGTGCCTGGAGGGGAGCGGGAGCGATTGAGACCCGGTACTTC.

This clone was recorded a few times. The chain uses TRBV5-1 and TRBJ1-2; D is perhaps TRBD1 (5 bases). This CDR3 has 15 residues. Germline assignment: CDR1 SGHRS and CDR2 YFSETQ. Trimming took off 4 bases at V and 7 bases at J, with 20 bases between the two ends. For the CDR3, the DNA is TGCGCCAGCAGCAACAACATGGACACGTGGTCTGGCTACACCTTC. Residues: CASSNNMDTWSGYTF.

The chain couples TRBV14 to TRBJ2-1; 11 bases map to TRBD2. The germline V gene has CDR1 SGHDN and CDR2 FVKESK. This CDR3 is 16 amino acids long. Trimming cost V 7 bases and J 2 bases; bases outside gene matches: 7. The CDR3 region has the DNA TGTGCCAGCAACACTCTAGCGGGAGGCGCCTACAATGAGCAGTTCTTC. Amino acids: CASNTLAGGAYNEQFF.

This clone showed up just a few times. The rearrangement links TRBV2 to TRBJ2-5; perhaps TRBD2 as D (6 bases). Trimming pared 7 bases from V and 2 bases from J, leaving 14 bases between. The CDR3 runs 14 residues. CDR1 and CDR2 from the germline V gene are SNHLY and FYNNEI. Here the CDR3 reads CASMRESVQETQYF. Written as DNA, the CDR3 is TGTGCCAGCATGCGGGAAAGCGTACAAGAGACCCAGTACTTC.

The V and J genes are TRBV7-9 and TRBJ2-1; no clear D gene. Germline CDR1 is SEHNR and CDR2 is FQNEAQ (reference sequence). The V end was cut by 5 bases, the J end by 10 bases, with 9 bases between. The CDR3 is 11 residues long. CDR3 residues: CASSPFGEQFF. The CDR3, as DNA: TGTGCCAGCAGCCCTTTCGGCGAGCAGTTCTTC.